Shown below are 32 T cell receptor beta chains from a single sample sequenced in a study of shared clonotypes between healthy human individuals. The data were produced by immunoSEQ multiplex PCR, yet TCRdb's version contains in-frame clones alone and is incomplete. The data hold around 350,000 clones, with around four fifths observed a single time. Sequenced input: memory CD4+ T cells sorted from blood. As to subset: CD45RA-negative fraction. These receptor sequences come from a man aged 25 to 40 in good health.

The chain couples TRBV5-8 to TRBJ2-2, with TRBD1 matching over 7 bases. The CDR3 is made up of 17 amino acids. Germline V gene sequence: CDR1 SGHTS, CDR2 YDEGEE. Unmatched junction bases numbered 15, after V lost 7 bases and J lost 3 bases. CDR3 region: CASPRGRPIVDTGELFF. The CDR3 bases are TGTGCCAGCCCGAGGGGGCGCCCTATAGTGGACACCGGGGAGCTGTTTTTT.

The gene calls are TRBV28 and TRBJ2-1; D gene uncertain. Germline CDR1 MDHEN, CDR2 SYDVKM. CDR3 length equals 15 residues. V lost 3 bases, J lost 7 bases, and 16 bases lay in between. For the CDR3, the DNA is TGTGCCAGCAGTTTTCACGGATTCCGATGGAATGAGCAGTTCTTC. The encoded protein is CASSFHGFRWNEQFF.

In its sample, this clone was seen a few times. This chain joins TRBV2 and TRBJ2-5; a weak D match, TRBD2 (5 bases). CDR1 and CDR2 from the germline V gene are SNHLY and FYNNEI. Trimming cost V 8 bases and J 4 bases, with 11 bases left between them. The CDR3 spans 12 residues. CDR3: CASGRDGETQYF. DNA for the CDR3: TGTGCCAGCGGGAGAGACGGAGAGACCCAGTACTTC.

The gene calls are TRBV4-2 and TRBJ1-1; no clear D. Per germline, CDR1 LGHNA and CDR2 YNFKEQ. This CDR3 is built from 14 residues. Trimming shortened V by 1 base and J by 5 bases, and 11 bases separated the two germline ends. CDR3 bases: TGTGCCAGCAGCCAAGGAAGAACGGGGACTGAAGCTTTCTTT. This translates into CASSQGRTGTEAFF.

Regarding this clone: Different DNA sequences within this sample yield the same CDR3. The chain joins TRBV20-1 to TRBJ1-1, with D unresolved. This CDR3 has 11 residues. The V gene's germline CDR1 is DFQATT and CDR2 SNEGSKA (reference sequence). V lost 2 bases and J lost 6, with 7 bases in between. The CDR3 DNA is TGCAGTGCTAGAATAAGGGCTGAAGCTTTCTTT. This gives the protein CSARIRAEAFF.

V gene TRBV6-1 combines with J gene TRBJ1-5; 7 bases are a match to TRBD1. This CDR3 region has 14 residues. CDR1 and CDR2 (germline): MNHNS, SASEGT. J was trimmed by 8 bases and V by 6 bases; bases with no gene match: 10. The CDR3 DNA reads TGTGCCAGCAGGCGACTACAGGGGACGGAGCCCCAGCATTTT. Residues: CASRRLQGTEPQHF.

This clone was observed a single time. The chain uses TRBV5-4 and TRBJ2-5, with a tentative D call TRBD2 (5 bases). The V gene's germline CDR1 is SGHNT and CDR2 YYREEE (reference sequence). V was clipped by 4 bases and J by 9 bases, with 16 bases between them. The CDR3 sequence is 13 residues long. CDR3 coding DNA: TGTGCCAGCAGCATCGGACGGGGAGTGGCCCAGTACTTC. Protein product: CASSIGRGVAQYF.

This clone was seen a few times. The CDR3 loop is CASSLASANGELFF. DNA for the CDR3: TGTGCCAGCAGCTTGGCCTCTGCAAACGGGGAGCTGTTTTTT. V gene TRBV5-4 combines with J gene TRBJ2-2; D not certain. V gave up 0 bases and J gave up 7 bases, with 10 bases separating them. CDR1 and CDR2 from the germline V gene are SGHNT and YYREEE (reference sequence). The CDR3 has 14 residues.

V gene TRBV12-2 combines with J gene TRBJ2-4; the listed D gene, TRBD2, was not tested against the DNA. TRBV12-2 is a listed pseudogene. The CDR3 extends over 15 amino acids. CDR3 residues: CASRSMTRTKNIQYF. DNA for the CDR3: TGTGCAAGTCGCTCCATGACTAGGACCAAAAACATTCAGTACTTC.

The V gene is TRBV11-2, the J gene TRBJ1-1, with a weak D call TRBD1 (5 bases). Per germline, CDR1 SGHAT and CDR2 FQNNGV. With 5 bases removed from V and 4 bases from J, the gap between germline ends came to 23 bases. This CDR3 has 17 residues. The CDR3 protein is CASSISQSQVGGTEAFF. In nucleotides, the CDR3 is TGTGCCAGCAGCATATCCCAGTCTCAGGTGGGGGGCACTGAAGCTTTCTTT.

A word on this clone: A much bigger clone sits one base away, suggesting this may be a read error. Distinct nucleotide sequences in the sample also encode this CDR3. This chain joins TRBV6-1 and TRBJ2-3, with 14 bases fitting TRBD2. The V gene's germline CDR1 is MNHNS and CDR2 SASEGT. The CDR3 is 15 residues long. The trim removed 4 bases at V and 4 bases at J, leaving 1 base unmatched. CDR3 bases: TGTGCCAGCAGTGGACTAGCGGGAGGGCCAGATACGCAGTATTTT. It specifies CASSGLAGGPDTQYF.

The rearrangement uses TRBV19 and TRBJ2-5; D may be TRBD2 (6 bases). The V end lost 4 bases, the J end lost 3 bases, and 9 bases lay between the germline ends. The CDR3 runs 13 residues. CDR1 and CDR2 (germline): LNHDA, SQIVND (reference sequence). The CDR3 loop reads CASSKDYKETQYF. DNA for the CDR3: TGTGCCAGTAGTAAGGACTATAAAGAGACCCAGTACTTC.

V and J are TRBV6-1 and TRBJ2-3; the match to TRBD1 covers 8 bases. The V gene's germline CDR1 is MNHNS and CDR2 SASEGT. The CDR3 length is 12 residues. After removal of 7 bases from V and 4 bases from J, the junction contained 1 base not matched to a gene. The CDR3 sequence is CASTQGADTQYF. CDR3 DNA sequence: TGTGCCAGCACACAGGGGGCAGATACGCAGTATTTT.

The chain carries TRBV27 and TRBJ2-3; D perhaps matches TRBD2 (5 bases). CDR1 and CDR2 from the germline V gene are MNHEY and SMNVEV (reference sequence). CDR3 length: 15 residues. Trimming took off 5 bases at V and 2 bases at J, with 14 bases between the two ends. The CDR3 nucleotides read TGTGCCAGCAGTCCTAGGGAGCGACCCACAGATACGCAGTATTTT. Protein product: CASSPRERPTDTQYF.

Notes on this clone: One end of the junction varies from germline; a read error may be responsible. This CDR3 reads CASSLSFNPGLVTF. The CDR3 DNA is TGTGCCAGCAGTTTATCCTTTAACCCGGGACTAGTTACATTC. V and J are TRBV27 and TRBJ2-7, with TRBD2 matching 8 bases. The germline CDR1 and CDR2 sequences are MNHEY and SMNVEV (reference sequence). This CDR3 is 14 amino acids long.

There are many counts of this clone. The chain has TRBV28 and TRBJ2-7, with 10 bases fitting TRBD1. J gave up 1 base and V 6 bases, and 12 bases lay outside the gene matches. Germline V gives CDR1 MDHEN, CDR2 SYDVKM. The CDR3 has 17 residues. This CDR3 reads CASSPGQGKRGSYEQYF. For the CDR3, the DNA is TGTGCCAGCAGCCCGGGACAGGGGAAGCGGGGATCCTACGAGCAGTACTTC.

The chain has TRBV5-4 and TRBJ2-3; the D is unclear. Trimming shortened V by 4 bases and J by 1 base, and 7 bases separated the two germline ends. Germline lookup yields CDR1 SGHNT and CDR2 YYREEE (reference sequence). The CDR3 length is 13 residues. CDR3 nucleotide sequence: TGTGCCAGCAGCCAGGAACGCACAGATACGCAGTATTTT. This translates into CASSQERTDTQYF. Complete variable domain (other parts from reference TRBV5-4 and TRBJ2-3): ETGVTQSPTHLIKTRGQQVTLRCSSQSGHNTVSWYQQALGQGPQFIFQYYREEENGRGNFPPRFSGLQFPNYSSELNVNALELDDSALYLCASSQERTDTQYFGPGTRLTVL.

The chain joins TRBV27 to TRBJ2-1, with D perhaps assigned TRBD1 or TRBD2 (7 bases each). Germline V gene sequence: CDR1 MNHEY, CDR2 SMNVEV (reference sequence). Trimming took off 0 bases at V and 4 bases at J, with 22 bases between the two ends. The CDR3 loop spans 19 amino acids. The DNA of the CDR3 is TGTGCCAGCAGTTTATCGGCGGGAGTAGAAAGGGGGCCTTACAATGAGCAGTTCTTC. This codes for CASSLSAGVERGPYNEQFF.

The J gene is TRBJ2-3, the V gene TRBV11-2; weak D call: TRBD2 (6 bases). CDR1 SGHAT and CDR2 FQNNGV come from the germline V gene. The germline V and J ends were trimmed by 2 bases and 2 bases, with 20 bases remaining between them. The CDR3 loop spans 18 amino acids. The CDR3, as DNA: TGTGCCAGCAGCTTATCGATCGGGGGACTGGGGTTCACAGATACGCAGTATTTT. This sequence encodes CASSLSIGGLGFTDTQYF.

The chain uses TRBV5-5 and TRBJ1-4; TRBD1 is a possible D gene (5 bases). The CDR3 is 14 residues long. The ends were cut back, 4 bases at V and 4 bases at J, with 11 bases in the middle. The germline CDR1 and CDR2 sequences are SGHKS and YYEKEE (reference sequence). The CDR3 sequence is CASSPSGLNEKLFF. The DNA for the CDR3 is TGTGCCAGCAGCCCTTCAGGGCTTAATGAAAAACTGTTTTTT. The full variable domain, in which reference TRBV5-5 and TRBJ1-4 provide the parts outside the CDR3, is DAGVTQSPTHLIKTRGQQVTLRCSPISGHKSVSWYQQVLGQGPQFIFQYYEKEERGRGNFPDRFSARQFPNYSSELNVNALLLGDSALYLCASSPSGLNEKLFFGSGTQLSVL.

The gene calls are TRBV5-1 and TRBJ2-7; D not certain. Germline CDR1 reads SGHRS; CDR2 reads YFSETQ. This CDR3 has 14 amino acids. V was trimmed by 0 bases and J by 5 bases, leaving 12 bases between them. The chain's CDR3 is CASSLEVRANEQYF. CDR3 bases: TGCGCCAGCAGCTTGGAGGTCCGGGCCAACGAGCAGTACTTC.

Comment on this clone: Other nucleotide sequences in the sample specify the same CDR3. The chain couples TRBV4-3 to TRBJ1-2; D call uncertain. V shed 0 bases and J shed 2 bases, with 10 bases lying between them. Germline V gene sequence: CDR1 LGHNA, CDR2 YSLEER. This CDR3 has 15 residues. Here the CDR3 DNA reads TGCGCCAGCAGCCAAGATCCAGGAGGGAACTATGGCTACACCTTC. It translates to CASSQDPGGNYGYTF.

Only a few counts were recorded for this clone. This chain links TRBV11-2 with TRBJ2-7, with D unclear. Trimming cost V 5 bases and J 3 bases, with 11 bases left between them. Germline loops: CDR1 SGHAT, CDR2 FQNNGV. The CDR3 consists of 13 residues. CDR3 sequence: CASSRAPVYEQYF. The CDR3 DNA reads as TGTGCCAGCAGCAGGGCGCCCGTCTACGAGCAGTACTTC.

The chain recombines TRBV28 with TRBJ2-5; TRBD1 matches at 9 bases. The trim removed 6 bases at V and 2 bases at J, leaving 7 bases unmatched. This CDR3 has 15 residues. Per germline, CDR1 MDHEN and CDR2 SYDVKM. CDR3 residues: CASSPLDRGQETQYF. The CDR3 coding sequence is TGTGCCAGCAGCCCATTGGACAGGGGACAAGAGACCCAGTACTTC.

This chain joins TRBV7-9 and TRBJ1-1; D is perhaps TRBD1 (6 bases). CDR3 length equals 14 residues. The ends were cut back, 5 bases at V and 1 base at J, with 11 bases in the middle. Looked up from germline, CDR1 is SEHNR and CDR2 is FQNEAQ (reference sequence). As DNA, the CDR3 is TGTGCCAGCAGCCTCGAGGGGGGGAACACTGAAGCTTTCTTT. Residues: CASSLEGGNTEAFF.

This chain joins TRBV15 and TRBJ2-7, with TRBD2 matching over 11 bases. J lost 5 bases, V lost 1 base, and 7 bases had no gene match. Germline CDR1 reads LNHNV; CDR2 reads YYDKDF (reference sequence). The CDR3 has 16 residues. The CDR3 DNA reads as TGTGCCACCAGCAGAGGTCTAGCGGGAGGAGTAAACGAGCAGTACTTC. This sequence encodes CATSRGLAGGVNEQYF.

This clone has only one observation. This sequence joins TRBV15 and TRBJ2-1, with D unresolved. Deletions cut 1 base from V and 6 bases from J, with 13 bases between. In germline, CDR1 is LNHNV, CDR2 YYDKDF (reference sequence). The CDR3 covers 15 residues. In nucleotides, the CDR3 is TGTGCCACCAGCAGAGGGTTCGGAGAGATCAATGAGCAGTTCTTC. Translating gives CATSRGFGEINEQFF.

The gene calls are TRBV5-5 and TRBJ1-4, with 7 bases that match TRBD1. Germline V gene sequence: CDR1 SGHKS, CDR2 YYEKEE (reference sequence). The CDR3 contains 15 residues. V was clipped by 2 bases and J by 5 bases; unmatched bases: 6. The chain's CDR3 is CASSFRQGPNEKLFF. DNA of the CDR3: TGTGCCAGCAGCTTCAGACAGGGCCCGAATGAAAAACTGTTTTTT.

This clone came up once. The CDR3 is CASSKNGVTDTQYF. The CDR3 DNA reads TGTGCCAGCAGCAAAAACGGAGTAACAGATACGCAGTATTTT. V gene TRBV5-5 combines with J gene TRBJ2-3; D is undetermined. Germline V lookup: CDR1 SGHKS, CDR2 YYEKEE (reference sequence). V lost 4 bases and J lost 3, with 12 bases in between. The CDR3 has 14 amino acids.

This sequence joins TRBV5-4 and TRBJ2-1; no definite D call. The CDR3 extends over 14 amino acids. Germline V CDR1 and CDR2: SGHNT, YYREEE (reference sequence). The V end lost 4 bases, the J end lost 3 bases, and 11 bases lay between the germline ends. The CDR3 nucleotides read TGTGCCAGCAGCCCGGGTGACCTCTACAATGAGCAGTTCTTC. Its protein is CASSPGDLYNEQFF.

The chain uses TRBV10-3 and TRBJ1-5; perhaps TRBD1 as D (5 bases). This CDR3 region has 14 residues. The germline V and J ends were trimmed by 4 bases and 4 bases, with 11 bases remaining between them. Looked up from germline, CDR1 is ENHRY and CDR2 is SYGVKD. This CDR3 is CAISVGQANQPQHF. The CDR3 coding sequence is TGTGCCATCAGTGTGGGGCAGGCAAATCAGCCCCAGCATTTT.

The CDR3 coding sequence is TGTGCCAGCAGACACAGGGGACAAGAGACCCAGTACTTC. Encoded protein: CASRHRGQETQYF. The gene calls are TRBV5-6 and TRBJ2-5; 7 bases line up with TRBD1. Germline assignment: CDR1 SGHDT and CDR2 YYEEEE. This CDR3 region has 13 residues. Losses at the gene ends were 5 bases for V and 2 bases for J; bases not matched to a gene: 3.